The rows below give T cell receptor beta chains drawn from one sample of a study of identical twins. TCRdb fed the 5' RACE reads into MiXCR, producing one record per CDR3 protein. The table records 470,000 or so distinct CDR3 sequences, 24% of them present only once. The sample also formed part of further work on T cells expressing NK-cell markers.

Specimen: CD4+ T cells sorted from blood. These receptors were collected from a woman aged 18-30 years in good health. The CDR3 runs from the conserved cysteine through the conserved F or W.

J gene,V gene,CDR3 protein
TRBJ2-7,TRBV6-6,CASSDDLYEQYF
TRBJ2-1,TRBV4-1,CASSQERVEGGIYNEQFF
TRBJ2-4,TRBV6-1,CASSELQNIQYF
TRBJ2-1,TRBV24-1,CATSDGTGGLPSSYNEQFF
TRBJ1-2,TRBV7-3,CASSSDRRNGYTF
TRBJ1-2,TRBV12-3/TRBV12-4,CASSLSGAYGYTF
TRBJ2-1,TRBV6-2/TRBV6-3,CASSRRPDGDEQFF
TRBJ2-3,TRBV20-1,CSARGGTVHRNTQYF
TRBJ2-1,TRBV21-1,CATRLAHEQFF
TRBJ1-3,TRBV7-2,CASSLATGLGNTIYF